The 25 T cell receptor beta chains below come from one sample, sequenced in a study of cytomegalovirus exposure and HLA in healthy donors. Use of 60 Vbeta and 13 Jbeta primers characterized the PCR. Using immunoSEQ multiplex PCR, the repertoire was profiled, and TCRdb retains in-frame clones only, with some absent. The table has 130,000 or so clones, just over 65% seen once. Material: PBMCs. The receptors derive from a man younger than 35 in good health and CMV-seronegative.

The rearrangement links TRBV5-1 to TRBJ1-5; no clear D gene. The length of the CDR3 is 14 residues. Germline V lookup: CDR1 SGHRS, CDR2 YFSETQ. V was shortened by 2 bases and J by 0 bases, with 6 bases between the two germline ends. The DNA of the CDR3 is TGCGCCAGCAGCTTTGGAGGTAGCAATCAGCCCCAGCATTTT. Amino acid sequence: CASSFGGSNQPQHF.

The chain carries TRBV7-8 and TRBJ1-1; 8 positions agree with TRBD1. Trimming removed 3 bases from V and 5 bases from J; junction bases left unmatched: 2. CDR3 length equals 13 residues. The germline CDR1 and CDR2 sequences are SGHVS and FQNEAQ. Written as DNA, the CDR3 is TGTGCCAGCAGCTTCACAGGGGGTACTGAAGCTTTCTTT. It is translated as CASSFTGGTEAFF.

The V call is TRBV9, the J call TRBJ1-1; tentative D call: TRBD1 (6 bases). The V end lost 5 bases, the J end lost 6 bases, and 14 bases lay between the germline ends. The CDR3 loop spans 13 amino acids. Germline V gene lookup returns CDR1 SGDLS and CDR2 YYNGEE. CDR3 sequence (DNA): TGTGCCAGCAGTCTGGGGGGGGCCGCTGAAGCTTTCTTT. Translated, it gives CASSLGGAAEAFF.

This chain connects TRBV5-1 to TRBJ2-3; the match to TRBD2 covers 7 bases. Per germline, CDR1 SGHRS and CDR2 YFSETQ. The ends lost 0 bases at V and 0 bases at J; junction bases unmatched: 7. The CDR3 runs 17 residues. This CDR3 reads CASSLELGGGSTDTQYF. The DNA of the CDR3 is TGCGCCAGCAGCTTGGAACTGGGGGGGGGAAGCACAGATACGCAGTATTTT.

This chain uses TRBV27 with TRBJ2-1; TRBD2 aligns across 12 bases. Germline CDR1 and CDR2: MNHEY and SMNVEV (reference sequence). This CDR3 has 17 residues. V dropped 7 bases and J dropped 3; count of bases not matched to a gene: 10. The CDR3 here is CASKELAGGLFYNEQFF. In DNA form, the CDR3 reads TGTGCCAGCAAGGAACTAGCGGGGGGCCTTTTCTACAATGAGCAGTTCTTC.

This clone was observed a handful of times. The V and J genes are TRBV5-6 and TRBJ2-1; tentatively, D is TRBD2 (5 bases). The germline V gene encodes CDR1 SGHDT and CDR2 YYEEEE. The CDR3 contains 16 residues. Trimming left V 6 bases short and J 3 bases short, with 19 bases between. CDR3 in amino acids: CASKSMTGSNYNEQFF. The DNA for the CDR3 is TGTGCCAGCAAAAGTATGACGGGATCAAACTACAATGAGCAGTTCTTC.

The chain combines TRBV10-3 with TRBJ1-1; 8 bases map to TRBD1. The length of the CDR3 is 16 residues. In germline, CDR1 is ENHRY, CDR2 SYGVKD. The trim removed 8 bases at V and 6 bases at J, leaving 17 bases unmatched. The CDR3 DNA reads TGTGCCATCCGGGAAAGATCGACAGGGGAGGACTCTGAAGCTTTCTTT. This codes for CAIRERSTGEDSEAFF.

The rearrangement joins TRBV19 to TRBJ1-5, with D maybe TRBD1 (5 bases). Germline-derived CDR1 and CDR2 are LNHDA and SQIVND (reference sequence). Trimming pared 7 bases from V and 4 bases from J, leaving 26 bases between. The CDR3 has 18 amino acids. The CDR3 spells CASTTLGGAPYNNQPQHF. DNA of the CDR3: TGTGCCAGTACTACTCTGGGGGGTGCTCCCTATAATAATCAGCCCCAGCATTTT.

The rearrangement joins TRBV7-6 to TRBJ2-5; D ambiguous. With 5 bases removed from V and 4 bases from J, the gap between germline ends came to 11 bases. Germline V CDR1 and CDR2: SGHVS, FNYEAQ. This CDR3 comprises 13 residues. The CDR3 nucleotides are TGTGCCAGCAGCCTAAACCCGGGAGAGACCCAGTACTTC. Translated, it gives CASSLNPGETQYF.

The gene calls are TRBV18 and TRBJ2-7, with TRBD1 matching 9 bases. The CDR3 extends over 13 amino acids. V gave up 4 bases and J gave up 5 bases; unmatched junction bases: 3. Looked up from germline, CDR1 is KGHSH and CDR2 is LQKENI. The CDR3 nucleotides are TGTGCCAGCTCACTTTGGGACAGGGACGAGCAGTACTTC. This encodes CASSLWDRDEQYF. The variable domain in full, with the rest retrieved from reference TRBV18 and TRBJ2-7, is NAGVMQNPRHLVRRRGQEARLRCSPMKGHSHVYWYRQLPEEGLKFMVYLQKENIIDESGMPKERFSAEFPKEGPSILRIQQVVRGDSAAYFCASSLWDRDEQYFGPGTRLTVT.

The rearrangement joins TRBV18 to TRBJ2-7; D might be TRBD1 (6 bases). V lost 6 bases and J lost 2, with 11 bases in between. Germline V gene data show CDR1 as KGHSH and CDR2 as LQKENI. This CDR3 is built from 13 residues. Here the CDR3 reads CASSTQGTYEQYF. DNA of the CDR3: TGTGCCAGCTCGACACAGGGAACCTACGAGCAGTACTTC.

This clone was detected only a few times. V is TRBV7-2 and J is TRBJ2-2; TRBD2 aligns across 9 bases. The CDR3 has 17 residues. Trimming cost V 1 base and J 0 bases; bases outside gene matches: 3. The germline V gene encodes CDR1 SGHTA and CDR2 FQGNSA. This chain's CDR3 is CASSLVLAGTNTGELFF. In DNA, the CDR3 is TGTGCCAGCAGCTTAGTCCTAGCGGGGACGAACACCGGGGAGCTGTTTTTT.

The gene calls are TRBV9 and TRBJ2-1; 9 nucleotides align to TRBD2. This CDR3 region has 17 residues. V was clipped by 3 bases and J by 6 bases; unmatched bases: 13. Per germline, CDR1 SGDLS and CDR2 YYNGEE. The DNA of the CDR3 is TGTGCCAGCAGCGCCCAGAGCGGTCTAGCGGGGTTCAATGAGCAGTTCTTC. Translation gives CASSAQSGLAGFNEQFF.

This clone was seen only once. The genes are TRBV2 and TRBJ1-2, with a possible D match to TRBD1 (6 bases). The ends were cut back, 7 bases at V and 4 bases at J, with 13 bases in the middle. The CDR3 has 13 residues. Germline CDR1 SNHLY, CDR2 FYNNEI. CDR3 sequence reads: CASNSGATYGYTF. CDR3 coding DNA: TGTGCCAGCAACTCAGGGGCGACCTATGGCTACACCTTC.

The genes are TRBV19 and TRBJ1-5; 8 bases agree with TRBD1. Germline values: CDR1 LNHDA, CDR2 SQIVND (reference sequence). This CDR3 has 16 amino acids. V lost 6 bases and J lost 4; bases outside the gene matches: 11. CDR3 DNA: TGTGCCAGTAGGACCCGGGACAGGAGTGAAAATCAGCCCCAGCATTTT. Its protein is CASRTRDRSENQPQHF.

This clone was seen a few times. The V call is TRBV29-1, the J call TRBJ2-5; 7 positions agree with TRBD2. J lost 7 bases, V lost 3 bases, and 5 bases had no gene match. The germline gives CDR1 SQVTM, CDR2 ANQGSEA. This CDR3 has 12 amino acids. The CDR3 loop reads CSVDLGEGTQYF. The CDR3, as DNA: TGCAGCGTTGACTTGGGGGAGGGGACCCAGTACTTC.

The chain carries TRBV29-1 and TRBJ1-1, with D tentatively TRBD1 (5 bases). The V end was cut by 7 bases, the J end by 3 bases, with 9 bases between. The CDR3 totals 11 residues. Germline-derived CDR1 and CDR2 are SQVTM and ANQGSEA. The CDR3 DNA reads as TGCAGCGGTACAGGCCACACTGAAGCTTTCTTT. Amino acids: CSGTGHTEAFF.

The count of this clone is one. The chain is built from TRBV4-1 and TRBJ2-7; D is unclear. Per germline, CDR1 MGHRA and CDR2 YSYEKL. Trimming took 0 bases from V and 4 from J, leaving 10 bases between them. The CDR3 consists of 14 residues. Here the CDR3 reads CASSQDITAYEQYF. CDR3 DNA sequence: TGCGCCAGCAGCCAAGATATCACAGCTTACGAGCAGTACTTC.

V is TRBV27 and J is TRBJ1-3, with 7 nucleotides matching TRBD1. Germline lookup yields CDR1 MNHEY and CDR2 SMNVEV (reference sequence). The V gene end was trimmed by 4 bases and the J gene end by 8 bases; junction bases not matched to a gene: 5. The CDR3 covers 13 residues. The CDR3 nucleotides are TGTGCCAGCAGTTCAGGGGGTAGGGACACCATATATTTT. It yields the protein CASSSGGRDTIYF.

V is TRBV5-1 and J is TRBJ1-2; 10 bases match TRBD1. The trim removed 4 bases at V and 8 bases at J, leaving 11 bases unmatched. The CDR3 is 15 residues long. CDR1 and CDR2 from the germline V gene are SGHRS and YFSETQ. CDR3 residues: CASSATTGGAKGYTF. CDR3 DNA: TGCGCCAGCAGCGCGACGACAGGGGGCGCGAAGGGCTACACCTTC.

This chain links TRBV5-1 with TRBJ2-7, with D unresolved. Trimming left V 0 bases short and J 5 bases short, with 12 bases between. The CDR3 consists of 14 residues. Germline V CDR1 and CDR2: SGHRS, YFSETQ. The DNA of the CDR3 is TGCGCCAGCAGCTTGGCCGGAATGGGCCACGAGCAGTACTTC. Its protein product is CASSLAGMGHEQYF.

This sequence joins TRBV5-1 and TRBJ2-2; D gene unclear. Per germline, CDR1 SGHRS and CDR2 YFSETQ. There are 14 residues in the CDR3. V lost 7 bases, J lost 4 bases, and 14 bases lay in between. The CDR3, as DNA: TGCGCCAGCGCAAACCTAGGTATCACCGGGGAGCTGTTTTTT. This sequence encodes CASANLGITGELFF.

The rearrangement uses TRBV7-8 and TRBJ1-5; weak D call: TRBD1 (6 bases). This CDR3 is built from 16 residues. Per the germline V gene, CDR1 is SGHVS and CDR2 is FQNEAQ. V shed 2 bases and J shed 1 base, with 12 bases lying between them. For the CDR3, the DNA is TGTGCCAGCAGCTTATGGGTGAGGGGGAGCAATCAGCCCCAGCATTTT. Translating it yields CASSLWVRGSNQPQHF.

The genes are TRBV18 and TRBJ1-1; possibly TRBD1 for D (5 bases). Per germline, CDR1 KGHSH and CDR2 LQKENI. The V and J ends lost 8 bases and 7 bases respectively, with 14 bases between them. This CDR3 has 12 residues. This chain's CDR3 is CASRGAVGEAFF. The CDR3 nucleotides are TGTGCCAGCCGTGGGGCGGTGGGTGAAGCTTTCTTT.

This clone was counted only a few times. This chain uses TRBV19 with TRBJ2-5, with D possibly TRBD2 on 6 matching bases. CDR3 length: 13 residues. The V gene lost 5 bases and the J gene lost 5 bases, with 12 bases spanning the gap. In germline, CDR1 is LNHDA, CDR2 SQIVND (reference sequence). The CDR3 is CASSAGTSETQYF. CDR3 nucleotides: TGTGCCAGTAGTGCCGGGACTTCGGAGACCCAGTACTTC.